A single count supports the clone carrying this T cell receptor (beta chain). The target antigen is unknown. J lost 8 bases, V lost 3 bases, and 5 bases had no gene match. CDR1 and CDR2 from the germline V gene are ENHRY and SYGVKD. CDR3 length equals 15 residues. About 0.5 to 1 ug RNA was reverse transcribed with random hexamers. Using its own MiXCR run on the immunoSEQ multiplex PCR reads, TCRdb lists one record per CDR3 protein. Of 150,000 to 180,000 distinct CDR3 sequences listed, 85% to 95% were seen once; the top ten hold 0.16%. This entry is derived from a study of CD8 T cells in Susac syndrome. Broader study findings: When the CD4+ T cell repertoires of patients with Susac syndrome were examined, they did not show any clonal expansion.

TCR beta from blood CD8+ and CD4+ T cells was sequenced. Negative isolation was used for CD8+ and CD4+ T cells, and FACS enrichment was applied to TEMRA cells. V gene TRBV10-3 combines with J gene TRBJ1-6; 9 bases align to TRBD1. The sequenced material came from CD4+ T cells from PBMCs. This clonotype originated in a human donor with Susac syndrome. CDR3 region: CAISDLGTGHSPLHF. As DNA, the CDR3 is TGTGCCATCAGTGATCTGGGGACAGGGCATTCACCCCTCCACTTT.